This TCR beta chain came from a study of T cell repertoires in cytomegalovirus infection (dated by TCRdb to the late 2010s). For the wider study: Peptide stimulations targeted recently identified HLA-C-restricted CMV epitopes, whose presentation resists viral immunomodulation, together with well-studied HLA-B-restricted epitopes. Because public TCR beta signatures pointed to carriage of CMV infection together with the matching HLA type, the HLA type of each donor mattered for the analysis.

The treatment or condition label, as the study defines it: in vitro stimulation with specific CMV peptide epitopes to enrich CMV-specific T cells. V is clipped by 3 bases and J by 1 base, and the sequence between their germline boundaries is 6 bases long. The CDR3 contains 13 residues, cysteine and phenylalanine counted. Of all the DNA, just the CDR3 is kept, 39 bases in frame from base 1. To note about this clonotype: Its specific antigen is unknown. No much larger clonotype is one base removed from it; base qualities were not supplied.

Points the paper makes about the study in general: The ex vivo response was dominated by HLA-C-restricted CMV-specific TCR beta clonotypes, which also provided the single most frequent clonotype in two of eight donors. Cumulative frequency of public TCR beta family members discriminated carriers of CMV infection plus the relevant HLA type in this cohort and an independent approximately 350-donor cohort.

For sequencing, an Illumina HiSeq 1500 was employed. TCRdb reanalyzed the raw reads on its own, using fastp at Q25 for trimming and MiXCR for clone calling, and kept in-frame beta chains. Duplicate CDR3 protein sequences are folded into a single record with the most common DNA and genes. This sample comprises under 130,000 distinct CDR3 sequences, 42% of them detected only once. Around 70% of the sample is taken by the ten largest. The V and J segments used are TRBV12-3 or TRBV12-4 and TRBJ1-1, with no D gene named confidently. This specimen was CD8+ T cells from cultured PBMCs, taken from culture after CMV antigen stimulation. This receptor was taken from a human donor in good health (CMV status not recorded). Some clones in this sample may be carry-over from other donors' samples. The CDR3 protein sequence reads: CASSFEGNTEAFF. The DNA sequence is TGTGCCAGCAGTTTTGAAGGGAACACTGAAGCTTTCTTT.